The sequence of this TCR beta chain was determined in a study of CD8 T cells in Susac syndrome. For the study at large: Each patient with Susac syndrome, at the time of blood draw, was therapy-naive, on corticosteroids, or on intravenous immunoglobulin alone.

This clonotype appeared once. Trimming removed 3 bases from V and 6 bases from J, with 9 bases in between. This CDR3 is built from 12 residues. CDR1 is SQVTM and CDR2 is ANQGSEA in the germline V gene. Through negative isolation, CD4+ and CD8+ T cells were obtained, while TEMRA cells were enriched using FACS. Random-hexamer reverse transcription was applied to roughly 0.5 to 1 ug RNA. Amplification of the TCR beta CDR3 was carried out by immunoSEQ multiplex PCR, which spanned a total of 54 Vbeta and 13 Jbeta segments. MiXCR, applied by TCRdb to the immunoSEQ multiplex PCR reads, yields one record per CDR3 protein. In the table there are about 80,000 distinct CDR3 sequences, approximately 96% of which are singletons.

The source is a human donor with Susac syndrome. Sequenced sample: CD8+ T cells from PBMCs. The chain couples TRBV29-1 to TRBJ2-1; D may be TRBD1 (6 bases). The CDR3 reads CSVEDSFNEQFF. DNA for the CDR3: TGCAGCGTTGAGGACAGTTTCAATGAGCAGTTCTTC.